This passage covers 19 T cell receptor beta chains from one sample sequenced in a study of regulatory T cells in long-lasting Graves disease. TCRdb re-called the reads through MiXCR, storing one row per CDR3 protein. The table records around 1,100 distinct CDR3 sequences, 75% to 85% of them present only once. PBMC RNA served as the TCR library source. The material was peripheral blood mononuclear cells (PBMCs), obtained with antithyroid drug treatment, in newly diagnosed or persistent Graves disease (not recorded which). Receptors were obtained from a woman aged 35 to 59 with Graves disease.

Only a few counts were recorded for this clonotype. This chain joins TRBV6-2 or TRBV6-3 and TRBJ1-5; the D gene is possibly TRBD1 (5 bases). Germline CDR1 and CDR2: MNHEY and SVGEGT. V was shortened by 0 bases and J by 0 bases, with 12 bases between the two germline ends. This CDR3 is 17 amino acids long. CDR3 protein: CASSYSGLINSNQPQHF. The CDR3 region has the DNA TGTGCCAGCAGTTACTCGGGACTGATAAATAGCAATCAGCCCCAGCATTTT.

The V gene is TRBV12-3 or TRBV12-4, the J gene TRBJ2-1; D gene uncertain. Trimming stripped 7 bases from V and 0 bases from J, with 4 bases between. This CDR3 comprises 12 residues. The CDR3 protein is CASTASYNEQFF. Here the CDR3 DNA reads TGTGCCAGCACCGCCTCCTACAATGAGCAGTTCTTC.

The genes are TRBV7-2 and TRBJ2-5; TRBD1 is a possible D gene (6 bases). The CDR3 is 15 residues long. V was pared by 5 bases and J by 5 bases, with 18 bases between. CDR1 SGHTA and CDR2 FQGNSA come from the germline V gene. The CDR3 here is CASSVGQPGAETQYF. The CDR3 DNA reads TGTGCCAGCAGCGTAGGACAGCCCGGTGCGGAGACCCAGTACTTC.

This clonotype was detected only once. This chain uses TRBV7-2 with TRBJ2-1; tentatively, D is TRBD1 (6 bases). Trimming left V 5 bases short and J 8 bases short, with 13 bases between. The CDR3 runs 13 residues. The germline V gene has CDR1 SGHTA and CDR2 FQGNSA. CDR3 bases: TGTGCCAGCAGCCCGCACAGGGTCGATGAGCAGTTCTTC. Protein: CASSPHRVDEQFF.

This clonotype was counted a few times. The V and J genes are TRBV6-2 or TRBV6-3 and TRBJ1-5; D gene uncertain. CDR1 and CDR2 (germline): MNHEY, SVGEGT. The CDR3 sequence is 12 residues long. With 4 bases removed from V and 9 bases from J, the gap between germline ends came to 10 bases. CDR3 region: CASSSPGSPQHF. In DNA, the CDR3 is TGTGCCAGCAGTTCCCCTGGCTCGCCCCAGCATTTT.

The chain has TRBV24-1 and TRBJ2-3; D call uncertain. CDR3 size: 13 residues. CDR1 and CDR2 from the germline V gene are KGHDR and SFDVKD. Trimming pared 4 bases from V and 7 bases from J, leaving 11 bases between. CDR3 protein: CATSEFSRNTQYF. CDR3 nucleotide sequence: TGTGCCACCAGTGAATTTTCGCGGAATACGCAGTATTTT.

This clonotype appeared a single time. In DNA form, the CDR3 reads TGTGCCAGCAGCCCGGGGGGTGGCGAAGAGCAGTACTTC. Translating it yields CASSPGGGEEQYF. The chain carries TRBV28 and TRBJ2-7, with 7 bases lining up with TRBD2. The V segment lost 6 bases and the J segment 7 bases; nucleotides outside the gene matches: 9. The CDR3 totals 13 residues. Germline V gene data show CDR1 as MDHEN and CDR2 as SYDVKM.

The V and J genes are TRBV20-1 and TRBJ1-2; weak D call: TRBD1 (5 bases). This CDR3 region has 14 residues. Deletions cut 0 bases from V and 2 bases from J, with 10 bases between. Per the germline V gene, CDR1 is DFQATT and CDR2 is SNEGSKA (reference sequence). The CDR3 is CSARDQAGNYGYTF. The CDR3 nucleotides are TGCAGTGCTAGAGATCAGGCAGGGAACTATGGCTACACCTTC.

The chain links TRBV7-3 to TRBJ2-6, with no clear D. Trimming removed 6 bases from V and 2 bases from J, with 11 bases in between. Germline V gene data show CDR1 as SGHTA and CDR2 as FQGTGA. This CDR3 region has 15 residues. The CDR3 protein is CASSRQGPGANVLTF. The DNA for the CDR3 is TGTGCCAGCAGTCGTCAAGGGCCTGGGGCCAACGTCCTGACTTTC.

The gene calls are TRBV4-1 and TRBJ2-1; D is undetermined. The V gene lost 4 bases and the J gene lost 7 bases, with 11 bases spanning the gap. The CDR3 runs to 13 residues. Germline V gene lookup returns CDR1 MGHRA and CDR2 YSYEKL. The CDR3 bases are TGCGCCAGCAGCCGTGGTTACGAGAATGAGCAGTTCTTC. Its protein product is CASSRGYENEQFF.

The chain uses TRBV3-1 and TRBJ1-5; D remains unclear. CDR1 and CDR2 (germline): LGHDT, YNNKEL (reference sequence). Trimming took off 5 bases at V and 3 bases at J, with 5 bases between the two ends. This CDR3 comprises 12 residues. CDR3 loop: CASSATNQPQHF. CDR3 nucleotide sequence: TGTGCCAGCAGCGCAACCAATCAGCCCCAGCATTTT.

The V gene is TRBV19, the J gene TRBJ2-3, with a tentative D call TRBD1 (6 bases). This CDR3 spans 15 amino acids. CDR1 and CDR2 from the germline V gene are LNHDA and SQIVND (reference sequence). V was trimmed by 4 bases and J by 1 base, leaving 12 bases between them. CDR3 nucleotides: TGTGCCAGTAGTACCCTCAGGGGAGGCACAGATACGCAGTATTTT. This translates into CASSTLRGGTDTQYF.

V and J are TRBV29-1 and TRBJ2-1; 12 bases fit TRBD2. The V gene's germline CDR1 is SQVTM and CDR2 ANQGSEA. The CDR3 is 15 amino acids. The V segment lost 6 bases and the J segment 4 bases; nucleotides outside the gene matches: 7. The CDR3 DNA sequence: TGCAGCGTGGCTAGCGGGGGGGCCCCTTACAATGAGCAGTTCTTC. Translation gives CSVASGGAPYNEQFF.

For the CDR3, the DNA is TGTGCCAGCCCCAGGGACACCAACACCGGGGAGCTGTTTTTT. Its translation is CASPRDTNTGELFF. The J gene is TRBJ2-2, the V gene TRBV2; D is possibly TRBD1 (6 bases). With 8 bases removed from V and 2 bases from J, the gap between germline ends came to 12 bases. In germline, CDR1 is SNHLY, CDR2 FYNNEI. The CDR3 spans 14 residues. The entire variable domain, with the rest obtained from reference TRBV2 and TRBJ2-2, is as follows: EPEVTQTPSHQVTQMGQEVILRCVPISNHLYFYWYRQILGQKVEFLVSFYNNEISEKSEIFDDQFSVERPDGSNFTLKIRSTKLEDSAMYFCASPRDTNTGELFFGEGSRLTVL.

This CDR3 is CASSLLAYEQYF. DNA of the CDR3: TGTGCCAGCAGCCTACTGGCCTACGAGCAGTACTTC. The chain carries TRBV2 and TRBJ2-7; D gene ambiguous. This CDR3 is built from 12 residues. The germline gives CDR1 SNHLY, CDR2 FYNNEI. V shed 6 bases and J shed 2 bases, with 8 bases lying between them.

This chain connects TRBV12-3 or TRBV12-4 to TRBJ2-3, with no clear D. CDR3 length: 14 residues. Trimming pared 3 bases from V and 2 bases from J, leaving 9 bases between. The CDR3 DNA reads as TGTGCCAGCAGTTTGTTTACGATCACAGATACGCAGTATTTT. The encoded protein is CASSLFTITDTQYF.

V usage is TRBV6-1 and J usage is TRBJ2-7, with D unclear. V was clipped by 6 bases and J by 7 bases, with 16 bases between them. The CDR3 has 13 residues. CDR1 is MNHNS and CDR2 is SASEGT in the germline V gene. CDR3 protein: CASSLSTGREQYF. CDR3 sequence (DNA): TGTGCCAGCAGCCTGTCGACTGGACGTGAGCAGTACTTC.

CDR3 coding DNA: TGTGCCAGCAGTTTTTACGGGCGCGAGCAGTACTTC. It translates to CASSFYGREQYF. This sequence joins TRBV12-3 or TRBV12-4 and TRBJ2-7; D not resolved. The CDR3 runs to 12 residues. The ends were cut back, 3 bases at V and 6 bases at J, with 9 bases in the middle.

This clonotype came up a few times. The rearrangement links TRBV4-1 to TRBJ2-1; 7 bases are shared with TRBD1. J lost 6 bases, V lost 5 bases, and 7 bases had no gene match. CDR3 size: 14 residues. Germline-derived CDR1 and CDR2 are MGHRA and YSYEKL. The CDR3 spells CASSFIRDSNEQFF. CDR3 DNA sequence: TGCGCCAGCAGCTTCATCCGGGACAGCAATGAGCAGTTCTTC.